This T cell receptor beta chain was recorded in a study of T cells in Graves' hyperthyroidism and ophthalmopathy (dated by TCRdb to about 2019). For context, the study as a whole: Peripheral blood samples were taken at the time of initial diagnosis, prior to any treatment. Following sampling, methimazole starting at 30 mg daily was given to hyperthyroidism patients, and high-dose intravenous methylprednisolone was given to ophthalmopathy patients. A discovery cohort of about 95 patients, 43 with Graves' ophthalmopathy and approximately 57 with stable Graves' hyperthyroidism, was used to find distinguishing TCR V-J signatures. In addition, the study compared T-cell repertoires in thyroid tissue and in blood from six Graves' hyperthyroidism patients. According to the paper, TCR Vbeta CDR3 sequencing was carried out on more than 120 peripheral blood samples, which came from approximately 43 ophthalmopathy, 70 to 80 hyperthyroidism and about 17 progressor patients. An independent validation cohort of 18 to 20 hyperthyroidism patients and more than 15 patients who later progressed to ophthalmopathy tested prospective prediction of ophthalmopathy. The approximately 98 discovery patients were randomly divided into training and test sets at a 7:3 ratio.

From a lookup of the germline V gene, CDR1 and CDR2 are MGHRA and YSYEKL. The CDR3 covers 17 residues, taking in both the cysteine and the phenylalanine. The DNA shown is the 51-base CDR3, in frame from base 1. The junction carries 17 bases between V and J, which are trimmed by 4 bases and 2 bases respectively. Study-wide conclusions, independent of this receptor: Most expanded thyroid clonotypes (frequency above 0.001) were also detected in blood, a finding suggesting that blood repertoires may reflect thyroid immune responses. A 13 V-J signature model separated ophthalmopathy from stable hyperthyroidism, with over 85% sensitivity and 81% to 83% specificity in cross-validation and 80%/75% in testing. No statistical method was used to set the sample size in advance, and investigators knew the group allocation. During validation, the model predicted progression to ophthalmopathy a median of around six months ahead of onset, with more than 60% sensitivity and 72.22% specificity.

Hyperthyroidism patients were newly diagnosed, had a disease duration of under 2 months, and were aged 18 to 65 years. The study excluded patients with uncontrolled infections, other autoimmune diseases, pregnancy or lactation. Diagnoses were based on clinical symptoms, serum thyroxine and TRAb, thyroid ultrasound and orbital computed tomography. For progressor patients, blood was drawn at the first diagnosis of hyperthyroidism, before any ophthalmopathy symptoms had appeared. PBMCs were isolated from 8 to 10 ml of fresh peripheral blood by Ficoll-Paque density gradient centrifugation. Patients classed as progressors first received a Graves' hyperthyroidism diagnosis and then went on to develop ophthalmopathy during follow-up. Total RNA was extracted with Trizol reagent, and quality was checked on an Agilent 2100 Bioanalyzer. TCR beta CDR3 regions were amplified from RNA transcripts. The first round of RT-PCR for the TCR CDR3 was performed with the HTBI primer set and the Qiagen OneStep RT-PCR kit. A second multiplex PCR round built the libraries, followed by size selection and purification. Sequencing of the libraries was done on an Illumina HiSeq2000 using paired-end 100 bp reads. As for how the authors treated the data: SOAPnuke was used to process the raw data, removing reads that contained adapters or uncalled bases, had a mean Phred below 15, or lacked an exact match to the constant primer or identifier. High-quality paired reads were merged with COPE v1.2.5, and unique nucleotide sequences were defined as clonotypes. Clonotypes were aligned to IMGT TRBV, TRBD and TRBJ reference segments using MiTCR v1.1. Only V-J combinations with frequency above 0.0001, covering approximately 99% of repertoires, were analysed. A TCS score was defined as the ratio between F50 (clonal expansion) and ExV (chaos), using BLOSUM62-based TCRdist between CDR3 peptides within each V-J. Welch's t-statistics and random forest reduced roughly 540 V-J features to about 12, which were used in a naive Bayes classifier (R e1071). The public reads were run again by TCRdb, first through fastp at Q25 and then through MiXCR, and only productive beta chains were kept. CDR3 protein sequences are deduplicated, and each keeps its most common genes and DNA. TCRdb's processing, not the study's, gives the V and J calls here. Recorded for this sample are 110,000 to 150,000 distinct CDR3 sequences; approximately 20% of them occurred a single time. About two thirds of the sample goes to the ten largest clones.

In the case of this clonotype: The antigen this receptor binds is unknown. No base qualities exist here, and no much larger clone lies one base off it.

This TCR was sampled from a woman between 50 and 59 years old with Graves' hyperthyroidism that later progressed to Graves' ophthalmopathy. Sequences were obtained from blood. This receptor chain uses TRBV4-1 and TRBJ2-2, with TRBD1 perhaps the D gene, on 6 matching bases. Read as DNA, the sequence is TGCGCCAGCAGCCTCCATCCCCCACAGGGCAACACCGGGGAGCTGTTTTTT. Translated, it reads CASSLHPPQGNTGELFF.